These 29 T cell receptor beta chains were all obtained from the same sample, sequenced in a study of a mutant IDH1 vaccine in newly diagnosed glioma. Assay: immunoSEQ multiplex PCR; the TCRdb copy retains only in-frame clones and omits some. The data contain 85,000 to 100,000 clones, roughly 78% of them seen just once; the ten biggest clones take up 7.5%. The sample's time point: baseline, week 1 (first vaccination visit). Treatment noted: pre-vaccination baseline after standard-of-care therapy. This sample comprised PBMCs, obtained from a glioma patient treated with radiotherapy, temozolomide or both. These receptors were collected from a man in his forties with glioma.

The chain employs TRBV4-1 and TRBJ1-5, with TRBD1 matching 7 bases. Per the germline V gene, CDR1 is MGHRA and CDR2 is YSYEKL. J was trimmed by 3 bases and V by 0 bases; bases with no gene match: 11. This CDR3 is 18 amino acids long. CDR3 sequence: CASSQDGFYRGLNQPQHF. Written as DNA, the CDR3 is TGCGCCAGCAGCCAAGATGGGTTTTACAGGGGCCTCAATCAGCCCCAGCATTTT.

The chain is built from TRBV27 and TRBJ2-2; D uncertain. The CDR3 has 15 amino acids. Trimming shortened V by 5 bases and J by 6 bases, and 16 bases separated the two germline ends. Germline V gene data show CDR1 as MNHEY and CDR2 as SMNVEV (reference sequence). In DNA, the CDR3 is TGTGCCAGCAGTAGCGTCAGGAGAGAGGCCGGGGAGCTGTTTTTT. Translating it yields CASSSVRREAGELFF.

Notes on this clone: At one of its ends the junction is not consistent with the germline gene, which may arise from a read error. The V and J genes are TRBV5-4 and TRBJ1-4; tentatively, D is TRBD1 (5 bases). This CDR3 has 16 amino acids. Germline-derived CDR1 and CDR2 are SGHNT and YYREEE (reference sequence). The CDR3 sequence: CASSLNPAGTKEKLFF. CDR3 coding DNA: TGTGCCAGCAGCTTGAATCCGGCAGGGACTAAGGAAAAACTGTTTTTT.

The genes are TRBV30 and TRBJ2-7, with TRBD2 matching over 16 bases. Germline CDR1 is GTSNPN and CDR2 is SVGIG (reference sequence). The CDR3 consists of 16 residues. V dropped 3 bases and J dropped 3; count of bases not matched to a gene: 5. CDR3 residues: CAWSGTSGRVRYEQYF. The CDR3 bases are TGTGCCTGGAGCGGGACTAGCGGGAGGGTCCGCTACGAGCAGTACTTC.

This clone was picked up a small number of times. The rearrangement uses TRBV19 and TRBJ2-7; D is perhaps TRBD1 or TRBD2 (5 bases each). V was shortened by 8 bases and J by 6 bases, with 17 bases between the two germline ends. Germline V gene sequence: CDR1 LNHDA, CDR2 SQIVND (reference sequence). This CDR3 is 13 amino acids long. This CDR3 reads CASPLGVGGEQYF. CDR3 bases: TGTGCCAGTCCTTTGGGGGTTGGGGGCGAGCAGTACTTC.

The chain couples TRBV7-9 to TRBJ2-7; weak D call: TRBD1 (6 bases). V lost 1 base to trimming and J lost 3 bases, with 7 bases between them. Germline assignment: CDR1 SEHNR and CDR2 FQNEAQ (reference sequence). The CDR3 runs to 13 residues. CDR3 coding DNA: TGTGCCAGCAGCTTAGGGGACAACTACGAGCAGTACTTC. Protein: CASSLGDNYEQYF.

This chain uses TRBV19 with TRBJ1-5, with D uncertain. Germline CDR1 reads LNHDA; CDR2 reads SQIVND (reference sequence). The V gene lost 5 bases and the J gene lost 5 bases, with 10 bases spanning the gap. This CDR3 is 13 amino acids long. The CDR3: CASSRAVYQPQHF. For the CDR3, the DNA is TGTGCCAGTAGTCGGGCCGTATATCAGCCCCAGCATTTT.

The V call is TRBV9, the J call TRBJ2-3; D is unresolved. The V gene lost 0 bases and the J gene lost 3 bases, with 5 bases spanning the gap. The germline CDR1 and CDR2 sequences are SGDLS and YYNGEE. This CDR3 is 13 amino acids long. In nucleotides, the CDR3 is TGTGCCAGCAGCGTAGTTGAAACAGATACGCAGTATTTT. It codes for CASSVVETDTQYF. Combining the CDR3 with reference TRBV9 and TRBJ2-3 gives the whole variable domain DSGVTQTPKHLITATGQRVTLRCSPRSGDLSVYWYQQSLDQGLQFLIQYYNGEERAKGNILERFSAQQFPDLHSELNLSSLELGDSALYFCASSVVETDTQYFGPGTRLTVL.

This chain uses TRBV4-3 with TRBJ2-3, with TRBD2 as a possible D gene (6 bases). V lost 4 bases and J lost 1, with 15 bases in between. In germline, CDR1 is LGHNA, CDR2 YSLEER. This CDR3 has 16 residues. The CDR3 region is CASSPEPGVGTDTQYF. The CDR3 DNA reads as TGCGCCAGCAGCCCCGAGCCGGGGGTCGGCACAGATACGCAGTATTTT.

The chain couples TRBV5-6 to TRBJ2-7; the D gene is possibly TRBD1 (6 bases). Trimming pared 3 bases from V and 3 bases from J, leaving 16 bases between. Germline V lookup: CDR1 SGHDT, CDR2 YYEEEE. The CDR3 has 15 amino acids. CDR3 DNA: TGTGCCAGCAGCTCGGTCCGGGACACGATCTACGAGCAGTACTTC. Residues: CASSSVRDTIYEQYF. The complete variable domain, with remaining parts taken from reference TRBV5-6 and TRBJ2-7, reads DAGVTQSPTHLIKTRGQQVTLRCSPKSGHDTVSWYQQALGQGPQFIFQYYEEEERQRGNFPDRFSGHQFPNYSSELNVNALLLGDSALYLCASSSVRDTIYEQYFGPGTRLTVT.

This chain connects TRBV6-5 to TRBJ1-6; no reliable D call. The V end lost 2 bases, the J end lost 6 bases, and 8 bases lay between the germline ends. The CDR3 contains 14 residues. The germline gives CDR1 MNHEY, CDR2 SVGAGI. Here the CDR3 reads CASSYGRVNSPLHF. The CDR3 nucleotides are TGTGCCAGCAGTTACGGTCGGGTTAATTCACCCCTCCACTTT.

The chain is built from TRBV28 and TRBJ1-5; 7 bases match TRBD1. V trimming: 2 bases; J trimming: 2 bases; junction bases outside the gene matches: 6. The CDR3 spans 16 residues. From germline, CDR1 is MDHEN and CDR2 SYDVKM. CDR3 nucleotides: TGTGCCAGCAGTTTACTCACAGGGGTTGGCAATCAGCCCCAGCATTTT. Translation gives CASSLLTGVGNQPQHF.

J is TRBJ1-4 and V is TRBV27, with TRBD1 matching over 7 bases. V gave up 4 bases and J gave up 7 bases; unmatched junction bases: 3. Per germline, CDR1 MNHEY and CDR2 SMNVEV (reference sequence). This CDR3 region has 13 residues. CDR3 nucleotides: TGTGCCAGCAGTTGGCAGGGGGTTGAAAAACTGTTTTTT. It specifies CASSWQGVEKLFF.

CDR3 residues: CASSYGVTQPQHF. CDR3 DNA sequence: TGTGCCAGCAGTTACGGGGTCACTCAGCCCCAGCATTTT. J is TRBJ1-5 and V is TRBV6-5, with D uncertain. Between the trimmed V and J ends, which lost 2 bases and 6 bases, there was a span of 8 bases. CDR1 and CDR2 from the germline V gene are MNHEY and SVGAGI. The CDR3 loop spans 13 amino acids.

CDR3 in DNA: TGTGCCAGCAGTCCCGGGACTACCTACAATGAGCAGTTCTTC. This codes for CASSPGTTYNEQFF. The rearrangement links TRBV7-2 to TRBJ2-1, with TRBD2 identical over 7 bases. This CDR3 has 14 residues. The trim removed 6 bases at V and 2 bases at J, leaving 4 bases unmatched. Germline V CDR1 and CDR2: SGHTA, FQGNSA.

The chain has TRBV7-2 and TRBJ1-6, with D uncertain. CDR1 is SGHTA and CDR2 is FQGNSA in the germline V gene. The CDR3 runs 15 residues. Trimming stripped 0 bases from V and 3 bases from J, with 6 bases between. CDR3 sequence: CASSLAGGYNSPLHF. CDR3 nucleotide sequence: TGTGCCAGCAGCTTAGCGGGAGGCTATAATTCACCCCTCCACTTT.

This chain joins TRBV6-5 and TRBJ1-6; D is uncertain. Germline assignment: CDR1 MNHEY and CDR2 SVGAGI. The CDR3 runs 15 residues. Trimming took off 9 bases at V and 3 bases at J, with 15 bases between the two ends. DNA of the CDR3: TGTGCCAGTGGATGGTTAGGGAGCTATAATTCACCCCTCCACTTT. It codes for CASGWLGSYNSPLHF.

The chain uses TRBV11-2 and TRBJ1-6; D not certain. Germline V gene data show CDR1 as SGHAT and CDR2 as FQNNGV. The V end lost 5 bases, the J end lost 7 bases, and 15 bases lay between the germline ends. This CDR3 is built from 15 residues. The CDR3 DNA reads TGTGCCAGCAGCCAGTACAAGGGCCTCAATTCACCCCTCCACTTT. As protein: CASSQYKGLNSPLHF.

The V call is TRBV19, the J call TRBJ1-3; a weak D match, TRBD1 (5 bases). The CDR3 covers 13 residues. V was cut by 5 bases and J by 4 bases, with 9 bases left in between. Looked up from germline, CDR1 is LNHDA and CDR2 is SQIVND (reference sequence). Here the CDR3 reads CASSEGRGNTIYF. In nucleotides, the CDR3 is TGTGCCAGTAGTGAGGGGAGAGGAAACACCATATATTTT.

The chain carries TRBV9 and TRBJ1-2; D gene uncertain. The CDR3 is 10 amino acids. Germline V gene lookup returns CDR1 SGDLS and CDR2 YYNGEE. The V gene lost 2 bases and the J gene lost 5 bases, with 1 base spanning the gap. CDR3 sequence (DNA): TGTGCCAGCAGCGTTTATGGCTACACCTTC. It yields the protein CASSVYGYTF.

The CDR3 here is CASSFRTPLANYGYTF. The CDR3 bases are TGTGCCAGCAGCTTCCGGACACCGTTAGCTAACTATGGCTACACCTTC. The rearrangement joins TRBV7-4 to TRBJ1-2; perhaps TRBD1 as D (5 bases). The germline V and J ends were trimmed by 3 bases and 0 bases, with 14 bases remaining between them. Germline lookup yields CDR1 SGHVT and CDR2 SQSDAQ. The CDR3 has 16 amino acids.

This clone was seen a handful of times. The J gene is TRBJ1-2, the V gene TRBV6-5; unclear D gene. The CDR3 spans 14 residues. The germline gives CDR1 MNHEY, CDR2 SVGAGI. Deletions cut 5 bases from V and 7 bases from J, with 17 bases between. DNA for the CDR3: TGTGCCAGCAGTCCCCTAGGAATTCCTGGTGGCTACACCTTC. Its protein is CASSPLGIPGGYTF.

V gene TRBV18 combines with J gene TRBJ1-2; D might be TRBD1 (5 bases). The germline CDR1 and CDR2 sequences are KGHSH and LQKENI. The V end lost 6 bases, the J end lost 5 bases, and 25 bases lay between the germline ends. CDR3 length equals 17 residues. CDR3 in amino acids: CASSQSSGAGLWYGYTF. CDR3 nucleotides: TGTGCCAGCTCCCAGAGTTCTGGAGCAGGGCTCTGGTATGGCTACACCTTC.

The chain joins TRBV29-1 to TRBJ2-7; D is ambiguous. This CDR3 is 12 amino acids long. V was cut by 6 bases and J by 5 bases, with 14 bases left in between. Germline-derived CDR1 and CDR2 are SQVTM and ANQGSEA. DNA of the CDR3: TGCAGCGTCATAAAGGACGGCGACGAGCAGTACTTC. The encoded protein is CSVIKDGDEQYF.

This clone showed up just a few times. The chain joins TRBV10-3 to TRBJ1-3, with TRBD1 as a possible D gene (5 bases). The V and J ends lost 3 bases and 1 base respectively, with 16 bases between them. The CDR3 consists of 17 residues. CDR1 and CDR2 (germline): ENHRY, SYGVKD. CDR3 region: CAISEREMGLSGNTIYF. The CDR3 DNA reads as TGTGCCATCAGTGAAAGGGAAATGGGGCTATCTGGAAACACCATATATTTT.

V is TRBV28 and J is TRBJ2-3; D gene uncertain. CDR1 is MDHEN and CDR2 is SYDVKM in the germline V gene. Trimming cost V 9 bases and J 5 bases, with 6 bases left between them. The CDR3 has 10 amino acids. The CDR3 coding sequence is TGTGCCAGTAAGGAAGATACGCAGTATTTT. Its protein is CASKEDTQYF.

The chain combines TRBV7-9 with TRBJ1-2; D remains ambiguous. The ends were cut back, 2 bases at V and 5 bases at J, with 21 bases in the middle. CDR1 is SEHNR, CDR2 FQNEAQ, per germline (reference sequence). There are 17 residues in the CDR3. CDR3 nucleotides: TGTGCCAGCAGCTTATTCTTCAGGAAGGCCGCGTGGTATGGCTACACCTTC. This encodes CASSLFFRKAAWYGYTF.

This clone has more than one count but fewer than ten. The chain has TRBV19 and TRBJ1-5; D unresolved. Germline V lookup: CDR1 LNHDA, CDR2 SQIVND (reference sequence). V shed 6 bases and J shed 6 bases, with 12 bases lying between them. There are 13 residues in the CDR3. CDR3 DNA: TGTGCCAGTAGGCCAGACCCAAGTCAGCCCCAGCATTTT. This codes for CASRPDPSQPQHF.

The J gene is TRBJ1-5, the V gene TRBV6-5; D possibly corresponds to TRBD1 (5 bases). CDR3 length: 14 residues. Trimming stripped 6 bases from V and 5 bases from J, with 14 bases between. CDR1 and CDR2 from the germline V gene are MNHEY and SVGAGI. The CDR3 reads CASRARDLDQPQHF. The CDR3 bases are TGTGCCAGCAGGGCCCGGGACCTTGATCAGCCCCAGCATTTT.